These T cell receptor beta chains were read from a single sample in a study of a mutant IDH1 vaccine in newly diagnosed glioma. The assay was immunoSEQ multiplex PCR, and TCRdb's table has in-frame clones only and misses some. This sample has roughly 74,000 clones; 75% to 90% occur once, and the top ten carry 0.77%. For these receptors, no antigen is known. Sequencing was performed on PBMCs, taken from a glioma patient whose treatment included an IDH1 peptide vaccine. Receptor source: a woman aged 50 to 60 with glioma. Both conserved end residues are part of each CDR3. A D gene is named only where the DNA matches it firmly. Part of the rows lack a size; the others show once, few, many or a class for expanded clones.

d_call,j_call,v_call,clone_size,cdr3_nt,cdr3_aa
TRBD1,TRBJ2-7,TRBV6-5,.,TGTGCCAGCAGTTCTTTGGGACAGGGTGTCTACGAGCAGTACTTC,CASSSLGQGVYEQYF
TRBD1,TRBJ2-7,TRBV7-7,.,TGTGCTAGCAGCTTCAACTACCTTAGGACAGGGTCCTACGAGCAGTACTTC,CASSFNYLRTGSYEQYF
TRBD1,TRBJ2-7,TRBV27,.,TGTGCCAGCAGTACGACAGGGTACGAGCAGTACTTC,CASSTTGYEQYF
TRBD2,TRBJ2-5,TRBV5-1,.,TGCGCCAGCAGTTCCGGGACTACCTCACGAGAGACCCAGTACTTC,CASSSGTTSRETQYF
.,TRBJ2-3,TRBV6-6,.,TGTGCCAGCAGGACGCCTTGGGGGAGCACAGATACGCAGTATTTT,CASRTPWGSTDTQYF
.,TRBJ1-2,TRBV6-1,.,TGTGCCAGCAGTGAGGGAAAGAGCCGTGGCTACACCTTC,CASSEGKSRGYTF
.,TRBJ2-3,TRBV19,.,TGTGCCAGTAGTATACTAGAGTTCACAGATACGCAGTATTTT,CASSILEFTDTQYF
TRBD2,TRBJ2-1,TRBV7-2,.,TGTGCCAGCAGCCCCCGCGGTCTAGCGGGAGGAGGTGAGCAGTTCTTC,CASSPRGLAGGGEQFF
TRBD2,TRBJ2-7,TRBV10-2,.,TGCGCCAGTCGGACTAGCGGCCCAGCCTACGAGCAGTACTTC,CASRTSGPAYEQYF
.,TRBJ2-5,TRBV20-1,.,TGCAGTGCTGGGGGAGGAGAGACCCAGTACTTC,CSAGGGETQYF
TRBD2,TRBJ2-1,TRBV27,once,TGTGCCAGCAGACTTGGAGTGGCGGGAGGACATGAGCAGTTCTTC,CASRLGVAGGHEQFF
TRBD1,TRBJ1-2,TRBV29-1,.,TGCAGCTCCACGACAGGGGCAGCCAACTATGCTAGCTACACCTTC,CSSTTGAANYASYTF
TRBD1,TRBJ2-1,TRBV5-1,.,TGCGCCAGCAGCTTGGTGGGACAGGTACCCAACAATGAGCAGTTCTTC,CASSLVGQVPNNEQFF
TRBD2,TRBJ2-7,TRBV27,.,TGTGCCAGCAGTTCCCTAGCGGGAGGCGACGAGCAGTACTTC,CASSSLAGGDEQYF
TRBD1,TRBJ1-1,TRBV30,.,TGTGCCTGGTCCGGACAGGAGGGTGAAGCTTTCTTT,CAWSGQEGEAFF
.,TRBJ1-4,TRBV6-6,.,TGTGCCAGCAACCAGGGTGAAAAACTGTTTTTT,CASNQGEKLFF
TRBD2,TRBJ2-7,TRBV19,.,TGTGCCACCACGGGAGCGGGAGGGCCCTCCTACGAGCAGTACTTC,CATTGAGGPSYEQYF
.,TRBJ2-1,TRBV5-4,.,TGTGCCAGCAGCTTGCTCAGGGCCTCCTACAATGAGCAGTTCTTC,CASSLLRASYNEQFF
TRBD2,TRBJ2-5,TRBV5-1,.,TGCGCCAGCAGCTTACTGAGCGGGAGTGGGGGGACCCAGTACTTC,CASSLLSGSGGTQYF
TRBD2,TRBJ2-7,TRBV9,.,TGTGCCAGCAGCGTAGGGGCGGGAGGCTCCTACGAGCAGTACTTC,CASSVGAGGSYEQYF
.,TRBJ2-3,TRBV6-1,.,TGTGCCAGCAGGACCATACAGGGCACAGATACGCAGTATTTT,CASRTIQGTDTQYF
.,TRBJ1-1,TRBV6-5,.,TGTGCCAGCAGTCCCTACCGGCAGGGAAGGCCTGAAGCTTTCTTT,CASSPYRQGRPEAFF
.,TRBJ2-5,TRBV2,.,TGTGCCAGCAGTTCCGGACCCCAGCCTCAAGAGACCCAGTACTTC,CASSSGPQPQETQYF
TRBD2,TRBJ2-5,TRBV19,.,TGTGCCAGTAGTATAGCGGGAGGGCCGGGGGAGACCCAGTACTTC,CASSIAGGPGETQYF
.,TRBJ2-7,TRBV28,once,TGTGCCAGCACCCTTCACGGGGCAGGGGGGCTCTCCTACGAGCAGTACTTC,CASTLHGAGGLSYEQYF
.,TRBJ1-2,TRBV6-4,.,TGTGCCAGCAGTCCCACGGCCAGTTACTATGGCTACACCTTC,CASSPTASYYGYTF